The clone carrying this TCR beta chain showed up many times. Its antigen is not known. This entry belongs to a study of T cells in Graves' hyperthyroidism and ophthalmopathy. Amplification of TCR beta CDR3 regions was performed using RNA transcripts as template. First-round RT-PCR of the TCR CDR3 relied on the HTBI primer set. TCRdb processed the multiplex PCR reads anew with MiXCR; each CDR3 protein has one entry. The sample has 500,000 to 600,000 distinct CDR3 sequences, 40% to 55% seen once. General study points: Blood also held most thyroid clonotypes expanded beyond 0.001.

V was pared by 0 bases and J by 4 bases, with 10 bases between. Germline V CDR1 and CDR2: LGHNA, YNFKEQ. The CDR3 has 14 amino acids. An absence of ophthalmopathy progression within 18 months meant stable Graves' hyperthyroidism. These patients, aged 18 to 65, had recently diagnosed hyperthyroidism lasting under 2 months. The specimen sequenced was peripheral blood or thyroid tissue (not recorded which). This clonotype was sampled from a woman aged 18-29 years with Graves' hyperthyroidism. V is TRBV4-2 and J is TRBJ2-7, with D possibly TRBD1 on 5 matching bases. The CDR3 loop reads CASSQDVGPYEQYF. CDR3 DNA sequence: TGTGCCAGCAGCCAAGATGTGGGGCCGTACGAGCAGTACTTC.